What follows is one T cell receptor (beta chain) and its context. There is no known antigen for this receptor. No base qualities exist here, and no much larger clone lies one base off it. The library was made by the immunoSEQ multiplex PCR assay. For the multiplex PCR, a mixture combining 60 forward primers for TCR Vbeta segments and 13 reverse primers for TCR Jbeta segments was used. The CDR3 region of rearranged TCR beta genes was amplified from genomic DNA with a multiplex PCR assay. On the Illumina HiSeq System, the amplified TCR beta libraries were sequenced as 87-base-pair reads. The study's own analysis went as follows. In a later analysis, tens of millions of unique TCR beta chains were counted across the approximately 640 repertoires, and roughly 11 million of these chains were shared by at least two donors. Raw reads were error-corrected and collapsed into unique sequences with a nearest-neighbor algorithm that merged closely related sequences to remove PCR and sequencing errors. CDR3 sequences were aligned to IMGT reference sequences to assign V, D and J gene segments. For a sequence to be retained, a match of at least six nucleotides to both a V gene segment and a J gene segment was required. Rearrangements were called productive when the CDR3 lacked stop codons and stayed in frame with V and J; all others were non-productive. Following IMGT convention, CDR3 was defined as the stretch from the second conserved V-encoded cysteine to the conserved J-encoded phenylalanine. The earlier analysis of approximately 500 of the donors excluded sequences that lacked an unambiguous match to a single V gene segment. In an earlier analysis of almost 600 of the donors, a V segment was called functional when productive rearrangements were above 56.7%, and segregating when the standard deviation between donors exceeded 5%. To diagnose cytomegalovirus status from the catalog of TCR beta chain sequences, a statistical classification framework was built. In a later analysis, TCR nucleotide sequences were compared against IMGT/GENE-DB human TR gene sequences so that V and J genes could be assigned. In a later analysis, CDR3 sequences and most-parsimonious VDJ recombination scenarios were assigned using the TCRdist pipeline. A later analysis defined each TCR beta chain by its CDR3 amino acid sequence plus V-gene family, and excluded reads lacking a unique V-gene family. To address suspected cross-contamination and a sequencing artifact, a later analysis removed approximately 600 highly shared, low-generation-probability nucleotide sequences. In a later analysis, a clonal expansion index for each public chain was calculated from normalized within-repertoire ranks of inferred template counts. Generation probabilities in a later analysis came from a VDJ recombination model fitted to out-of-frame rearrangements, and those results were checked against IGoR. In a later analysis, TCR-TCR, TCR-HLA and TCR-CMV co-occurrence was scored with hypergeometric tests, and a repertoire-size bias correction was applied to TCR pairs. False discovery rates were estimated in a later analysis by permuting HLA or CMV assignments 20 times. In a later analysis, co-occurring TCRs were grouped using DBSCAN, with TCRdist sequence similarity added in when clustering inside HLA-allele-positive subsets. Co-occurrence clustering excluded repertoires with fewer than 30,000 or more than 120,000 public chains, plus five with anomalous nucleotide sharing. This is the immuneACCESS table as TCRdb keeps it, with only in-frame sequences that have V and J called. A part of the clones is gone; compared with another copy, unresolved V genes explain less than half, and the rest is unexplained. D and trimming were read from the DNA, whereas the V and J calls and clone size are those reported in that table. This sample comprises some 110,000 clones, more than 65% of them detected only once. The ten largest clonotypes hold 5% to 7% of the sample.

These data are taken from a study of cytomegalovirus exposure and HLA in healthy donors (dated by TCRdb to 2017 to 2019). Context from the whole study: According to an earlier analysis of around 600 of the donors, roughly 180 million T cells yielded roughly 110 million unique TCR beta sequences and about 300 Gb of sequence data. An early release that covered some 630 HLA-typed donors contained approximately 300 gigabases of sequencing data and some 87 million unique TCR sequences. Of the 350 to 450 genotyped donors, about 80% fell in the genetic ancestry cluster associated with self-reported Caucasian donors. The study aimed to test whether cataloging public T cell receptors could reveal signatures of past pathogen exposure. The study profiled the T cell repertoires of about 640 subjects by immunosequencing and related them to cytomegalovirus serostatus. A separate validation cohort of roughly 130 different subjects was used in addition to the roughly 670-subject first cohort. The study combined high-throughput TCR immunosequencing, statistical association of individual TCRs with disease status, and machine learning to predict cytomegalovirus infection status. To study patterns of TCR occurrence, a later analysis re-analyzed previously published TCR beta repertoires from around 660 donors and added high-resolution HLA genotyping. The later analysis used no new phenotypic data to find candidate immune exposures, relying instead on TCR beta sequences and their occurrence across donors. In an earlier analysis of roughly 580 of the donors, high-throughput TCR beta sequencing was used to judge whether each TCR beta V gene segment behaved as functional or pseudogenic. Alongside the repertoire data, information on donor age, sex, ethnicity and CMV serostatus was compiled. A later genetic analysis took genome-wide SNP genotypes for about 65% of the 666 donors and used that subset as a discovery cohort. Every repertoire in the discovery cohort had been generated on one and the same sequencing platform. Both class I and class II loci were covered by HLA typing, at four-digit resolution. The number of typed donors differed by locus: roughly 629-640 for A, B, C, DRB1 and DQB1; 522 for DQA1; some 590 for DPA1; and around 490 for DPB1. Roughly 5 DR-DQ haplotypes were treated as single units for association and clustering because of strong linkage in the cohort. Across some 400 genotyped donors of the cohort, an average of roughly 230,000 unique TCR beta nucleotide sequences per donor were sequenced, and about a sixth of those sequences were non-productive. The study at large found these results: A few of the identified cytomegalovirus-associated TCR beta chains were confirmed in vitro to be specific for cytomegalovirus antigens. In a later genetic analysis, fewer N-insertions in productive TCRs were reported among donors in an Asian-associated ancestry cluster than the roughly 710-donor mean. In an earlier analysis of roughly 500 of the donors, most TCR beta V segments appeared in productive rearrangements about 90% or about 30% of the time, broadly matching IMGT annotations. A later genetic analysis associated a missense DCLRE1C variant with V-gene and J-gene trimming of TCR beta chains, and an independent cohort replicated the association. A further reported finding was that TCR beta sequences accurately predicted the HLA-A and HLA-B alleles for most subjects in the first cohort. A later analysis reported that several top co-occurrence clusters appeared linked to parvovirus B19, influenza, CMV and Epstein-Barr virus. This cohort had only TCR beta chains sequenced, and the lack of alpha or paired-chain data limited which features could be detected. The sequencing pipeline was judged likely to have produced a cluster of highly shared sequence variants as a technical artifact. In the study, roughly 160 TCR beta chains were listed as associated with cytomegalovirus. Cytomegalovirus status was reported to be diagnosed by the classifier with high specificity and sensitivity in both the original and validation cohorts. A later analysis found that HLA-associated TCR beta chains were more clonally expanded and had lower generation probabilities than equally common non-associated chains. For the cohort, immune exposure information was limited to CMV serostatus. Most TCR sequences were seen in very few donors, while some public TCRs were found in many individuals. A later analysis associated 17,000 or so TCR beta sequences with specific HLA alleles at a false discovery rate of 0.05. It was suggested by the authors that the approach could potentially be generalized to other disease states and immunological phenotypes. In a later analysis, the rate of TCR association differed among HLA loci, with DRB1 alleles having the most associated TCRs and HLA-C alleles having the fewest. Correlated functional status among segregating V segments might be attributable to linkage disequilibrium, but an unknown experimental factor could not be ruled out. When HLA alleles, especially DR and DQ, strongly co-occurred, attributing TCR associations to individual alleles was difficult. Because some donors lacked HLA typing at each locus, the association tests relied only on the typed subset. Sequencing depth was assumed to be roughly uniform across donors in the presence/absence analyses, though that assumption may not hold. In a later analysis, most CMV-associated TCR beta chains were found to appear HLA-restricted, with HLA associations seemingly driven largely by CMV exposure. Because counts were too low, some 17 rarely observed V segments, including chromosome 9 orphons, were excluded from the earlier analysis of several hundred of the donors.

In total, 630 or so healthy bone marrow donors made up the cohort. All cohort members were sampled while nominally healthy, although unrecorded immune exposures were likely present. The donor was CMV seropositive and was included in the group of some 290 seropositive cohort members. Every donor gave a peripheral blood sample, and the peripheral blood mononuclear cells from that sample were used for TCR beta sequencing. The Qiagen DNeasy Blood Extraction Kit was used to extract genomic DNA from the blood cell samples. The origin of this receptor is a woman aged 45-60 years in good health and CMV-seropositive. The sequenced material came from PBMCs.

The CDR3 region reads CASAPRLTGNTEAFF. In nucleotide form, the sequence is TGCGCCAGCGCTCCTCGCCTAACAGGGAACACTGAAGCTTTCTTT. The receptor chain draws on TRBV5-1 and TRBJ1-1, and the D gene may be TRBD1, 5 bases matching. V lost 7 bases and J lost 1 base; the stretch between them is 17 bases long. From the cysteine through the phenylalanine, the CDR3 covers 15 amino acids. Only the CDR3 region is kept as DNA, spanning 45 bases read in frame from base 1. Sequences SGHRS (CDR1) and YFSETQ (CDR2) are obtained from the germline V gene.